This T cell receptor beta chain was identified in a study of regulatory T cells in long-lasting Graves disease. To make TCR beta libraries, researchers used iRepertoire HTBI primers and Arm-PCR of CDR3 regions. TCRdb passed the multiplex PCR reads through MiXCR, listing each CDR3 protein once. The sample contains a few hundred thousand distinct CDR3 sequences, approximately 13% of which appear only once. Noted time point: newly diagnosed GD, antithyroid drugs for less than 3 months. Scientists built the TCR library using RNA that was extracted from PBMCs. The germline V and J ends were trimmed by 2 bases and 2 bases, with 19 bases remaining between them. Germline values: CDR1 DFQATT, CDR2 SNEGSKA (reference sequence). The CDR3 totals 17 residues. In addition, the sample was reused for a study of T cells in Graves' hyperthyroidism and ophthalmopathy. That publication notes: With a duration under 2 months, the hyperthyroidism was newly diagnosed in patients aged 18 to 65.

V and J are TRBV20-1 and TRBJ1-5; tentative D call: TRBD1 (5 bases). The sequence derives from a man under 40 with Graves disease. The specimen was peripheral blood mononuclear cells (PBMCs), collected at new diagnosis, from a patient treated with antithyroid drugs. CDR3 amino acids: CSARPSAGRVGNQPQHF. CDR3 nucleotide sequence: TGCAGTGCTAGACCCTCGGCGGGCAGGGTAGGCAATCAGCCCCAGCATTTT.